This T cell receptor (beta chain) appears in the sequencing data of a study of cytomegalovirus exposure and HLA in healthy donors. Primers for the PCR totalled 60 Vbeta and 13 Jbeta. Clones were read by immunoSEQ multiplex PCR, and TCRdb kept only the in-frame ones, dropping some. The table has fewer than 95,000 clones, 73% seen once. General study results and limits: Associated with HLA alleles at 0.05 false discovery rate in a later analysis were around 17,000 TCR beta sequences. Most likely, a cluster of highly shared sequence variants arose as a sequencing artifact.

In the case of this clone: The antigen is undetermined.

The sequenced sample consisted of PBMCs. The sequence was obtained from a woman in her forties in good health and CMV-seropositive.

The CDR3 loop reads CASSLAPQGAQTEAFF. The CDR3 DNA is TGCGCCAGCAGCTTGGCCCCCCAGGGGGCGCAGACTGAAGCTTTCTTT. This chain connects TRBV5-1 to TRBJ1-1, with 8 bases fitting TRBD1. The germline CDR1 and CDR2 sequences are SGHRS and YFSETQ. V shed 0 bases and J 5 bases; nucleotides not matched to a gene: 9. There are 16 residues in the CDR3. Complete variable domain (other parts from reference TRBV5-1 and TRBJ1-1): KAGVTQTPRYLIKTRGQQVTLSCSPISGHRSVSWYQQTPGQGLQFLFEYFSETQRNKGNFPGRFSGRQFSNSRSEMNVSTLELGDSALYLCASSLAPQGAQTEAFFGQGTRLTVV.